This T cell receptor (beta chain) stems from a study of T cells in Graves' hyperthyroidism and ophthalmopathy. In the ophthalmopathy cohort, Clinical Activity Score was at least 3, NOSPECS grade at least 4, and duration under 3 months. Not enrolled were patients with uncontrolled infection, other autoimmune disease, pregnancy or lactation. This CDR3 has 13 residues. Per germline, CDR1 SGDLS and CDR2 YYNGEE. Trimming shortened V by 6 bases and J by 7 bases, and 14 bases separated the two germline ends. What was amplified from RNA transcripts were TCR beta CDR3 regions. Researchers ran a first-round RT-PCR on the TCR CDR3 using the HTBI primer set. TCRdb called the multiplex PCR reads again in MiXCR, with one record for every CDR3 protein. The repertoire holds hundreds of thousands of distinct CDR3 sequences, 15% to 20% seen once, with 45% to 50% in the top ten.

This TCR came from a man in his forties with Graves' ophthalmopathy. The sequenced sample was blood. The V call is TRBV9, the J call TRBJ2-1; tentatively, D is TRBD1 (5 bases). The CDR3 sequence is CASNYRGGNEQFF. CDR3 nucleotide sequence: TGTGCCAGCAATTATAGGGGTGGAAATGAGCAGTTCTTC.